Presented here are 3 T cell receptor beta chains from one specimen sequenced in a study of blood T cell repertoires in COVID-19. Profiled with immunoSEQ multiplex PCR; TCRdb holds only in-frame clones, not every one. The sample records roughly 90,000 clones, 85% to 90% being singletons. Sequencing was done on a sample of peripheral blood. These receptor sequences come from a human donor in a cohort sampled during active COVID-19.

This clone has only one observation. This chain links TRBV28 with TRBJ2-5; TRBD2 agrees at 8 bases. The CDR3 runs 16 residues. J was trimmed by 5 bases and V by 6 bases; bases with no gene match: 14. The V gene's germline CDR1 is MDHEN and CDR2 SYDVKM. The CDR3 protein is CASRGTAAGGGETQYF. DNA of the CDR3: TGTGCCAGCAGGGGGACCGCGGCGGGAGGCGGGGAGACCCAGTACTTC.

This chain uses TRBV19 with TRBJ2-1; 8 bases are shared with TRBD1. Germline CDR1 LNHDA, CDR2 SQIVND (reference sequence). The CDR3 spans 15 residues. Unmatched junction bases numbered 5, after V lost 4 bases and J lost 3 bases. The CDR3 reads CASSTPGTGYNEQFF. In nucleotides, the CDR3 is TGTGCCAGTAGTACTCCCGGGACAGGCTACAATGAGCAGTTCTTC.

The chain couples TRBV28 to TRBJ1-3; tentative D call: TRBD1 (5 bases). From germline, CDR1 is MDHEN and CDR2 SYDVKM. The V end lost 6 bases, the J end lost 4 bases, and 13 bases lay between the germline ends. CDR3 length equals 14 residues. The DNA for the CDR3 is TGTGCCAGCAGCCCCCCGGGGGGAGGAAACACCATATATTTT. Translating gives CASSPPGGGNTIYF.